This T cell receptor (beta chain) was captured by sequencing in a study of CD8+CD57+ T cells in acquired aplastic anemia. Turning to the study itself: An average of roughly 2.9 ug of DNA was obtained from sorted CD4+ and CD8+ cells. CD4+ cell libraries from healthy donors averaged about 10.8 million reads. The study, taken as a whole, reports: Patients had around 30 CD8+ CDR3 sequences in common with controls (the shared set).

This clonotype was seen a few times. As yet, its antigen is unknown. V gave up 3 bases and J gave up 12 bases; unmatched junction bases: 6. Germline values: CDR1 DFQATT, CDR2 SNEGSKA (reference sequence). This CDR3 contains 11 residues. Template material for TCR beta VDJ and CDR3 profiling consisted of genomic DNA. In TCRdb, the reads were re-called with MiXCR into one record per CDR3 protein. The sample includes about 190,000 distinct CDR3 sequences, less than 65% of them seen just once. The rearrangement links TRBV20-1 to TRBJ2-7; TRBD1 matches at 9 bases. The TCR comes from a human donor in good health, serving as a control. Sequenced: sorted CD4+, CD8+, or CD8+CD57+ T cells (not recorded which) from PBMCs. For the CDR3, the DNA is TGCAGTGCTAGGAGGGACAGGGAATGGTACTTC. Residues: CSARRDREWYF.